This T cell receptor (beta chain) was observed in a study of T cell repertoires in cytomegalovirus infection. Each CDR3 protein is one row after TCRdb ran MiXCR on the reads. The data show hundreds of thousands of distinct CDR3 sequences, approximately 10% seen once. The germline V and J ends were trimmed by 9 bases and 2 bases, with 13 bases remaining between them. The CDR3 is 13 residues long. Germline-derived CDR1 and CDR2 are SNHLY and FYNNEI. The sample comprised PBMCs. This receptor was taken from a human donor in good health (CMV status not recorded). Some clones in this sample may be carry-over from other donors' samples. V usage is TRBV2 and J usage is TRBJ1-2; D is unclear. The DNA for the CDR3 is TGTGCCAGTTTCGAGGGATCAAACTATGGCTACACCTTC. It translates to CASFEGSNYGYTF.